This T cell receptor beta chain was obtained from a study of OX40 agonist ivuxolimab in advanced cancers. Study details: Those treated in dose escalation had hepatocellular carcinoma, melanoma, renal cell cancer or head and neck cancer. Allowance was made for prior anti-PD-1, anti-PD-L1 or anti-CTLA-4 therapy, and roughly 40% had some. Study-level findings and limits: CD8+ T cells (on average) carried more expanded clones than CD4+ T cells. Dosing at 0.1 to 3.0 mg/kg was accompanied by clonal expansion of CD4+ and CD8+ blood T cells by week 6.

Comment on this clone: Its cognate antigen is unknown.

TCRdb keeps only in-frame clones here, not all; method: immunoSEQ multiplex PCR. The repertoire has 60,000 to 75,000 clones, around 88% of them found once; the top ten carry around 0.78%. Looked up from germline, CDR1 is MNHEY and CDR2 is SVGAGI. V lost 5 bases to trimming and J lost 8 bases; unmatched junction nucleotides: 5. This CDR3 comprises 13 residues. This TCR derives from an adult with an advanced solid tumor such as melanoma, head and neck, liver or kidney cancer. The chain joins TRBV6-5 to TRBJ2-5, with 10 nucleotides matching TRBD1. This material consisted of CD4+ or CD8+ T cells sorted from blood, taken in a trial of the OX40 agonist ivuxolimab. CDR3 coding DNA: TGTGCCAGCAGTGCCCGGGACAGGGGCACCCAGTACTTC. Encoded protein: CASSARDRGTQYF.